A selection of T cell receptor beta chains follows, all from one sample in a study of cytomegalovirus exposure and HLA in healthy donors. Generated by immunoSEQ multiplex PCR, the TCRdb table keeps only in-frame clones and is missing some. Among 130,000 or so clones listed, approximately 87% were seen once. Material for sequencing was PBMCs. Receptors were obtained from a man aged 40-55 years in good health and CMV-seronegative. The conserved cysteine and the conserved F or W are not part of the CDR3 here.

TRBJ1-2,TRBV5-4,ASSLAAGVTGYT
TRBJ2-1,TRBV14,ASSQGLKQGAGNEQF
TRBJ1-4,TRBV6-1,ASSELGRVLEKLF
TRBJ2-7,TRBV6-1,ASSGLAEGYEQY
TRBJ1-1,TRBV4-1,ASSQPQGRLNTEAF
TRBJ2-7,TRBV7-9,ASSPMDRGFYEQY
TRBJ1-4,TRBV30,AWSAGQGDEKLF
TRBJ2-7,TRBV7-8,ASSLDPGQGAFEQY
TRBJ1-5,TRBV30,AWRFPGSNQPQH
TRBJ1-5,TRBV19,ASSIDPDRGPPENQPQH
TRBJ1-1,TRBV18,ASSPLTPGAGTEAF
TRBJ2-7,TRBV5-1,ASSLGGTGKNYEQY
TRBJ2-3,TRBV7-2,ASSLGLAVTDTQY
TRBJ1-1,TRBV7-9,ASSSSLNGGWTEAF
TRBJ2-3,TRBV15,ATADRGYGDTQY
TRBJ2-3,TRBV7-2,ASSLVGSVTDTQY
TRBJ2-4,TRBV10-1,ASSGTSGSGKNIQY